This T cell receptor beta chain was recovered during a study of blood T cell repertoires in COVID-19. Study background: Samples of COVID-19 (acute and convalescent) were obtained from the United States, Italy and Spain. Sample material is recorded as cDNA or gDNA derived from T cells, B-cell-depleted T cells, or PBMCs.

The length of the CDR3 is 15 residues. In germline, CDR1 is LNHDA, CDR2 SQIVND (reference sequence). The ends were cut back, 1 base at V and 9 bases at J, with 18 bases in the middle. Original analysis: How many nucleated cells were present was estimated from reference gene primer amplification. The protocol was immunoSEQ multiplex PCR, while the TCRdb copy is restricted to in-frame clones and leaves out a portion. V, J and clone size are those of that table, while D and trimming were read from the DNA. The sample has some 300,000 clones; about 91% are singletons. Sequencing was carried out using peripheral blood. This TCR was recovered from a woman aged 25 to 45 who had recovered from COVID-19. The V call is TRBV19, the J call TRBJ2-5; perhaps TRBD1 as D (7 bases). The CDR3 sequence: CASSIVGDSQGAQYF. DNA of the CDR3: TGTGCCAGTAGTATAGTCGGGGACTCCCAGGGGGCCCAGTACTTC.